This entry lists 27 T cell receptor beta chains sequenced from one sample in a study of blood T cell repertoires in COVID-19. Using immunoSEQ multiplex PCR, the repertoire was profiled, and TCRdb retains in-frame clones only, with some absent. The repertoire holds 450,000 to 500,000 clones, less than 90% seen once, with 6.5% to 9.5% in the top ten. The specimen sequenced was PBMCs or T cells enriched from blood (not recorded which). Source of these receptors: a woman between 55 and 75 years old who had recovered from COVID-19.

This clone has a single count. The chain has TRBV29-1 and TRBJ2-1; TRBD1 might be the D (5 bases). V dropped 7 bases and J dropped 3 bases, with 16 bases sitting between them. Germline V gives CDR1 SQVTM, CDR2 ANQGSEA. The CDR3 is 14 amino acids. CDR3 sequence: CSGRTERGYNEQFF. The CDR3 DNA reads TGCAGCGGACGGACCGAAAGGGGCTACAATGAGCAGTTCTTC.

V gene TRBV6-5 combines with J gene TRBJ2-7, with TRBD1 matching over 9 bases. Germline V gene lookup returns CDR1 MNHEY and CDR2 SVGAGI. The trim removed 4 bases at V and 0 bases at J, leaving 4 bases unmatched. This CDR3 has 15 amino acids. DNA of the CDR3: TGTGCCAGCAGTTTCCCGGGACAGGGCTCCTACGAGCAGTACTTC. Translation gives CASSFPGQGSYEQYF.

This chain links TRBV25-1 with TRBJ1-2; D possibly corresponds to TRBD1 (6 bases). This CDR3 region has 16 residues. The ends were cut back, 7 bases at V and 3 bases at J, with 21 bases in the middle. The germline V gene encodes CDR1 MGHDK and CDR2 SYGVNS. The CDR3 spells CASTSGQTSIDYGYTF. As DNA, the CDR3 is TGTGCCAGCACCTCCGGACAGACGTCAATAGACTATGGCTACACCTTC.

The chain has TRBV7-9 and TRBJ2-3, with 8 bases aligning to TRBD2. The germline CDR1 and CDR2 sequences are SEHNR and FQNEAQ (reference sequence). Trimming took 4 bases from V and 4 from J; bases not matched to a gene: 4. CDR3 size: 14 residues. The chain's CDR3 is CASSSTSGADTQYF. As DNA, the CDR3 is TGTGCCAGCAGCTCCACTAGCGGAGCAGATACGCAGTATTTT.

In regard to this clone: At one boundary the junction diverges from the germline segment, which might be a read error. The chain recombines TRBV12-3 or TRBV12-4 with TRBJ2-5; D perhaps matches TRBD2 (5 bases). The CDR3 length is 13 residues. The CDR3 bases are TGTGCCAGCAGTTTGAAGATGGGAGAGACCCGGTACTTC. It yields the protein CASSLKMGETRYF.

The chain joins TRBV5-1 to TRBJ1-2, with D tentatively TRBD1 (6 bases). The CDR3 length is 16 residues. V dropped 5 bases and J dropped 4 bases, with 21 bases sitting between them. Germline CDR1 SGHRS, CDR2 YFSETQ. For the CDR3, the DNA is TGCGCCAGCAGTTTCGTAGCCCCACAGGGTCTCTATGGCTACACCTTC. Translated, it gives CASSFVAPQGLYGYTF.

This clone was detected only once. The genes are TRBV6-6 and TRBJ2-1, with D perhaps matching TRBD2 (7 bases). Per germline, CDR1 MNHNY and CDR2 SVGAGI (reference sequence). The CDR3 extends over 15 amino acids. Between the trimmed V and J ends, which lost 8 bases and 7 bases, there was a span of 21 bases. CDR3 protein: CASDLGGRFRNEQFF. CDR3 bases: TGTGCCAGCGACCTCGGGGGGCGATTCAGGAATGAGCAGTTCTTC.

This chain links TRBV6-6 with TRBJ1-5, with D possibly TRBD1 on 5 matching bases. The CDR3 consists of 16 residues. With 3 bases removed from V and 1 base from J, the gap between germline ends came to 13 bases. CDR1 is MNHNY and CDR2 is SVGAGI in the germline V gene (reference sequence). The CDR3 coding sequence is TGTGCCAGCAGTTATAAGGGAGGGGAGAGCAATCAGCCCCAGCATTTT. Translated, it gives CASSYKGGESNQPQHF.

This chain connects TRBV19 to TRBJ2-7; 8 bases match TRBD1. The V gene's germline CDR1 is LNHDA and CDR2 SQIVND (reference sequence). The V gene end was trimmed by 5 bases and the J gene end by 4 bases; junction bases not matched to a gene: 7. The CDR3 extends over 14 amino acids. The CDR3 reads CASSLTQGAYEQYF. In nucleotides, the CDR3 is TGTGCCAGTAGTCTTACGCAGGGGGCTTACGAGCAGTACTTC. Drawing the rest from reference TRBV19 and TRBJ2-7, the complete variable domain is DGGITQSPKYLFRKEGQNVTLSCEQNLNHDAMYWYRQDPGQGLRLIYYSQIVNDFQKGDIAEGYSVSREKKESFPLTVTSAQKNPTAFYLCASSLTQGAYEQYFGPGTRLTVT.

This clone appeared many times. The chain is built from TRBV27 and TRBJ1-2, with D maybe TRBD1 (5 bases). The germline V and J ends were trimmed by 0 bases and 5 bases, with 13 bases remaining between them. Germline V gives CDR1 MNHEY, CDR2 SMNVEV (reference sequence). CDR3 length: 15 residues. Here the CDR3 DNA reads TGTGCCAGCAGTTTATCGACAGCCGGAGTATATGGCTACACCTTC. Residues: CASSLSTAGVYGYTF.

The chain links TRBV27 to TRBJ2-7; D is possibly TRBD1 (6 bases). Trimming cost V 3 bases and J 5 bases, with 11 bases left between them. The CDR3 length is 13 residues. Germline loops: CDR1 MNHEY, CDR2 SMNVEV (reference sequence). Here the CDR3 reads CASSLTGPHEQYF. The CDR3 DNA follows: TGTGCCAGCAGTTTGACAGGCCCCCACGAGCAGTACTTC.

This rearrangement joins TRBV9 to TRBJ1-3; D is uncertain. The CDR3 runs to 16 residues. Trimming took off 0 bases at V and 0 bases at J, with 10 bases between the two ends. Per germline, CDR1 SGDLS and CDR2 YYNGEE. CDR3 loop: CASSVVPGISGNTIYF. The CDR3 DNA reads TGTGCCAGCAGCGTAGTGCCGGGGATCTCTGGAAACACCATATATTTT.

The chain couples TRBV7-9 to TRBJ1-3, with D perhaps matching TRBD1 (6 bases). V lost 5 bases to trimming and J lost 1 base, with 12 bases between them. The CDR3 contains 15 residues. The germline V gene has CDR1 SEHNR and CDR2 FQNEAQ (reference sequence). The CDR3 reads CASSAQGISGNTIYF. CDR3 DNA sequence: TGTGCCAGCAGCGCTCAGGGGATTTCTGGAAACACCATATATTTT.

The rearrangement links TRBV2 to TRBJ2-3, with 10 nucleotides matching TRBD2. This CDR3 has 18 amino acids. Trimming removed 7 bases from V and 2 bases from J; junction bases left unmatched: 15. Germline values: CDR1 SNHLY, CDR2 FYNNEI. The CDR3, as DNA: TGTGCCAGCACCCTTAGGGCTAGCGGGGGCCTGAACACAGATACGCAGTATTTT. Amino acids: CASTLRASGGLNTDTQYF. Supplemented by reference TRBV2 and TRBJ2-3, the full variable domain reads EPEVTQTPSHQVTQMGQEVILRCVPISNHLYFYWYRQILGQKVEFLVSFYNNEISEKSEIFDDQFSVERPDGSNFTLKIRSTKLEDSAMYFCASTLRASGGLNTDTQYFGPGTRLTVL.

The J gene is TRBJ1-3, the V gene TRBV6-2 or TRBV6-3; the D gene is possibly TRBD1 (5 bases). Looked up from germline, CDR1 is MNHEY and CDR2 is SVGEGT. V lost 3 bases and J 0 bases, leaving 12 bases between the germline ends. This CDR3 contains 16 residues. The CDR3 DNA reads TGTGCCAGCAGTTATGACAGAGCGAGCTCTGGAAACACCATATATTTT. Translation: CASSYDRASSGNTIYF.

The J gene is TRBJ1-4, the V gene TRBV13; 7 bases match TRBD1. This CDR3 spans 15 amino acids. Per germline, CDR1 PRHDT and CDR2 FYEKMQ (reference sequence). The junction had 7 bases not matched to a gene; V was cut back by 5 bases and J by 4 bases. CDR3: CASSASTGINEKLFF. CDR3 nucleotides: TGTGCCAGCAGCGCCTCGACAGGGATTAATGAAAAACTGTTTTTT.

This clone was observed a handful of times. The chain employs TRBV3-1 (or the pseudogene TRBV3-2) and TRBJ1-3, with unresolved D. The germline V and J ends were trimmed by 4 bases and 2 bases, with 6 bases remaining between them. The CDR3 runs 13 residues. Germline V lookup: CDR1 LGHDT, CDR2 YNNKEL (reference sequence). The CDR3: CASSPTAGNTIYF. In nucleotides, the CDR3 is TGTGCCAGCAGCCCCACTGCTGGAAACACCATATATTTT.

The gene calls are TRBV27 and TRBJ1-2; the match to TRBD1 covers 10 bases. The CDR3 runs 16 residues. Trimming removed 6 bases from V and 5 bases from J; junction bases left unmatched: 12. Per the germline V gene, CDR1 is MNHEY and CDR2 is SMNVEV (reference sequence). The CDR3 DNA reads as TGTGCCAGCAGCAGACAGGGGGCGCCTTCCTTATATGGCTACACCTTC. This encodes CASSRQGAPSLYGYTF.

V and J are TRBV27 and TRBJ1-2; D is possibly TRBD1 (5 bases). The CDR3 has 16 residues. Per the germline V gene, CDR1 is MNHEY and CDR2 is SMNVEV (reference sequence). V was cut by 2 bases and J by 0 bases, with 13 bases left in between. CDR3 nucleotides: TGTGCCAGCAGTTTAACCCGACAGACCACTAACTATGGCTACACCTTC. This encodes CASSLTRQTTNYGYTF.

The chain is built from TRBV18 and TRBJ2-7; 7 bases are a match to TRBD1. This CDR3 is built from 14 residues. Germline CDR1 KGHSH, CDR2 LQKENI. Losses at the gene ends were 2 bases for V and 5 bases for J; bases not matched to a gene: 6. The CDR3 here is CASSPTTGIHEQYV. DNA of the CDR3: TGTGCCAGCTCACCAACGACAGGGATCCACGAGCAGTACGTC.

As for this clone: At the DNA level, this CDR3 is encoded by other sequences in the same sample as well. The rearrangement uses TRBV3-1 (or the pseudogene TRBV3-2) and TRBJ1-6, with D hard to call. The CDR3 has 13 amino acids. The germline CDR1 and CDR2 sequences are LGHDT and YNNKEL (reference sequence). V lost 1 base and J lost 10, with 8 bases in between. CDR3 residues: CASSQGGDSPLHF. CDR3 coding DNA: TGTGCCAGCAGCCAAGGGGGAGACTCACCCCTCCACTTT.

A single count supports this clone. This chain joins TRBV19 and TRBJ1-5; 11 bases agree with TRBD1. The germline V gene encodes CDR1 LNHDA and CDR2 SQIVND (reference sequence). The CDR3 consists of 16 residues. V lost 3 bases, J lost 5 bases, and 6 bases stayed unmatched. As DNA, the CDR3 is TGTGCCAGTAGTATCGGGGACAGGGGGTCCTATCAGCCCCAGCATTTT. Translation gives CASSIGDRGSYQPQHF. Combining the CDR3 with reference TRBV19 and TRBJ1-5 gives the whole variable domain DGGITQSPKYLFRKEGQNVTLSCEQNLNHDAMYWYRQDPGQGLRLIYYSQIVNDFQKGDIAEGYSVSREKKESFPLTVTSAQKNPTAFYLCASSIGDRGSYQPQHFGDGTRLSIL.

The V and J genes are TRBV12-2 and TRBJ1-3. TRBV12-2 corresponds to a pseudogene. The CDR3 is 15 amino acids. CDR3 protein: CASRLAGRPGNTIYF. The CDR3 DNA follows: TGTGCAAGTCGCTTAGCTGGGAGGCCTGGAAACACCATATATTTT.

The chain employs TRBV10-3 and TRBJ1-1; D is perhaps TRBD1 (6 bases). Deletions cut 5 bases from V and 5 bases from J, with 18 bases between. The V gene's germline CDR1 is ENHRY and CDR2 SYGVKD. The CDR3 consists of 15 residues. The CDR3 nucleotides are TGTGCCATCAGTCCCCGGGACACCGATGGGACTGAAGCTTTCTTT. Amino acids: CAISPRDTDGTEAFF.

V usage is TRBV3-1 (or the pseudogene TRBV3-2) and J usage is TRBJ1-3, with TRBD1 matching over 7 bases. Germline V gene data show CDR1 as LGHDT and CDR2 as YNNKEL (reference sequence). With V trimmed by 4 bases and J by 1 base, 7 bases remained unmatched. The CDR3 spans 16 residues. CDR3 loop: CASSRGTAISGNTIYF. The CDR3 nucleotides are TGTGCCAGCAGCCGCGGGACAGCGATTTCTGGAAACACCATATATTTT.

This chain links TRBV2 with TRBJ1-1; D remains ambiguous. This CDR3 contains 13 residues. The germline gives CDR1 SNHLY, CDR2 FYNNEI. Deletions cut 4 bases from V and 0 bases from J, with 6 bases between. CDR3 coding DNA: TGTGCCAGCAGTGTTCAGTTGAACACTGAAGCTTTCTTT. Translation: CASSVQLNTEAFF.

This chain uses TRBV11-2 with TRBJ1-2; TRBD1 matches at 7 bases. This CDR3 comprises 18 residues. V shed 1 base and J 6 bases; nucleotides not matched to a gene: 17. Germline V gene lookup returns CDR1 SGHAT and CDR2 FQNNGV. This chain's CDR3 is CASSLGSPRGDAGNGYTF. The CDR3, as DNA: TGTGCCAGCAGCTTAGGAAGTCCCAGGGGGGATGCTGGGAATGGCTACACCTTC.